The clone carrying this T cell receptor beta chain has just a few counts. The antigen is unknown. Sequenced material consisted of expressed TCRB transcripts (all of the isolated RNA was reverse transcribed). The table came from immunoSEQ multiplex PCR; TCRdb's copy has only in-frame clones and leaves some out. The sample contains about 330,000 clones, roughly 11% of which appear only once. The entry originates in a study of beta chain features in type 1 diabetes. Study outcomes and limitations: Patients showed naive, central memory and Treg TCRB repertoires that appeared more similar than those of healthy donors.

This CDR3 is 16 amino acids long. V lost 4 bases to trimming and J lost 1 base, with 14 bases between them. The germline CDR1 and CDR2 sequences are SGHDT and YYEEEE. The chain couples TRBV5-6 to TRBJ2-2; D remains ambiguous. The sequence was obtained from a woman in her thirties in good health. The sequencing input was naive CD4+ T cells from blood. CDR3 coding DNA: TGTGCCAGCAGCCGCCCGCCGACTGTGAACACCGGGGAGCTGTTTTTT. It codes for CASSRPPTVNTGELFF.